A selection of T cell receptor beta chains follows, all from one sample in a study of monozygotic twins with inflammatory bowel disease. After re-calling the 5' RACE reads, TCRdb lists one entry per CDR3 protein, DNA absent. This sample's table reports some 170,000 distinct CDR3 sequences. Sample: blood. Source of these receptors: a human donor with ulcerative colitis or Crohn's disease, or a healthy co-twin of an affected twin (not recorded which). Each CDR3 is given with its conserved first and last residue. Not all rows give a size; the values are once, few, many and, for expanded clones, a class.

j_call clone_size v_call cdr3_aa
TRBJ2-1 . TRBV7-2 CASSLDGRASYNEQFF
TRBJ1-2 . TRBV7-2 CASSLEQEVNYGYTF
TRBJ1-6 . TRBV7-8 CASSSGTDNSPLHF
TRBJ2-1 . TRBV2 CATVPGTSGLSSYNEQFF
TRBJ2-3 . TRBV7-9 CASSPNIDTQYF
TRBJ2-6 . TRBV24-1 CATTQGRNSGANVLTF
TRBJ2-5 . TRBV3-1 CASSQDASGATQYF
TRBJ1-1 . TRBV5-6 CASSFRDNAFF
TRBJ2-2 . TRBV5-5 CASSLPLTGRTGELFF
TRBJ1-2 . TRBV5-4 CASSLVGGINYGYTF
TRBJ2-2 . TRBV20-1 CSARRSDRARYTGELFF
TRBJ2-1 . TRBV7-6 CASSQGQGKNEQFF
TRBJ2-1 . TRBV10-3 CAISELSGGDEQFF
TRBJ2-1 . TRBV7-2 CASSALASQFF
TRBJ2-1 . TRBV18 CASSPDSQDEQFF
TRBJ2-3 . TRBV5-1 CASSLGRFTDTQYF
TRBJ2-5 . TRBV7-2 CASSRGPVQETQYF
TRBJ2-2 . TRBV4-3 CASSQDLAGEAGELFF
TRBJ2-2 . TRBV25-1 CASNGALHVGELFF
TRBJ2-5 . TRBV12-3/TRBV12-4 CASSPRTSGETQYF
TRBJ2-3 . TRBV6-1 CASSKWTSGSTDTQYF
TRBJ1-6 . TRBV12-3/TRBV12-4 CASSGGKGPNSPLHF
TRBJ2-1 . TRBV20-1 CSARDLAGEGEQFF
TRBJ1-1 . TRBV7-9 CASSPVRGLDGTEAFF
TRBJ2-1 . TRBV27 CASSRGGTSGTKQFF
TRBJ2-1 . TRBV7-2 CASSFFSSNEQFF
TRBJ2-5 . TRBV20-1 CSANHGTGGETQYF
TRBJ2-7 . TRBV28 CASSLEQGAAYEQYF
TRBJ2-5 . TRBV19 CASSIDTTRKETQYF
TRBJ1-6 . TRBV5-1 CASSLPALNSPLHF
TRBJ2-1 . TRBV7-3 CASSSQRISYNEQFF
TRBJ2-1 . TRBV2 CASTGGAGSYEQFF
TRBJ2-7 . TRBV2 CASSPPGAAYEQYF
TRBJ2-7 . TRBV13 CASSPGLAHSYEQYF
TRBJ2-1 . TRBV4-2 CASSQVGGGEPYNEQFF
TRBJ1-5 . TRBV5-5 CASSPGTARNQPQNF
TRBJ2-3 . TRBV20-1 CSARSPAGSTDTQYF
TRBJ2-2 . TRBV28 CATELRGQGVTGELFF
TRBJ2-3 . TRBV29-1 CSALPGLQADTQYF
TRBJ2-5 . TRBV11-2 CASSLIETQYF
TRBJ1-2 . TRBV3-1 CASSRQGSGYTF
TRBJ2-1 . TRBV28 CASTTTSGRAGSYNEQFF
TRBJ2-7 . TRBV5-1 CASSPGQGLDEQYF
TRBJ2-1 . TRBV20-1 CSAPPLSGRGNEQFF
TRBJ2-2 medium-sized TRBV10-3 CAISTGSGELFF
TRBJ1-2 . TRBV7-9 CASSLVGPGYGYTF
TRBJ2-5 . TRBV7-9 CASSYRDGPRVETQYF
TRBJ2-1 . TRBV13 CASSLYRGFYNEQFF
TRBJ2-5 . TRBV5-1 CASSLGPQETQYF
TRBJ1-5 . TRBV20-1 CSARDRGWYSNQPQHF
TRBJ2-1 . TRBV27 CASSVDRTSYYNEQFF
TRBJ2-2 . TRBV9 CASSDARAGELFF
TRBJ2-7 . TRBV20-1 CSARPREVPYEQYF
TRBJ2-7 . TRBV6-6 CASSMITVDYEQYF
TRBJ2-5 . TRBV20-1 CSARIRMRAGGMAQYF
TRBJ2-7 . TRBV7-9 CASSLAPMGEREQYF
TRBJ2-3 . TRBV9 CASSPWRGGTDTQYF
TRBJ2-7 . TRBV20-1 CSAPGKALGYEQYF
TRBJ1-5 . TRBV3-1 CASSQGLIRGNQPQHF